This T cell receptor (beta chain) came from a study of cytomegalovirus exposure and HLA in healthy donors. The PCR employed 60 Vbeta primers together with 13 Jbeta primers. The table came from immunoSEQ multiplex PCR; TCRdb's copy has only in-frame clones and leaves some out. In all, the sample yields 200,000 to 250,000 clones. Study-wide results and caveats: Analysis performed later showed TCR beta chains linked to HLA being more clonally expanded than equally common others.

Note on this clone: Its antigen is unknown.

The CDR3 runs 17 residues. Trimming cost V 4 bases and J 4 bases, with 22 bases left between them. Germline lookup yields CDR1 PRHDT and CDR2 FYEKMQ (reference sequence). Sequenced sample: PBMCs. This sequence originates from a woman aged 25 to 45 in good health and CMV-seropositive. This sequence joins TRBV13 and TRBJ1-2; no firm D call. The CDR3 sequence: CASSWGERLAESYGYTF. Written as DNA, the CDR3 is TGTGCCAGCAGCTGGGGAGAACGCTTAGCAGAGAGCTATGGCTACACCTTC. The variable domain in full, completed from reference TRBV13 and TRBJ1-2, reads AAGVIQSPRHLIKEKRETATLKCYPIPRHDTVYWYQQGPGQDPQFLISFYEKMQSDKGSIPDRFSAQQFSDYHSELNMSSLELGDSALYFCASSWGERLAESYGYTFGSGTRLTVV.